The present T cell receptor beta chain was sequenced within a study of neoadjuvant anti-PD-1 for oral cavity cancer. Overall study: Around day 43, patients without progression received a fourth nivolumab dose before surgery. Findings and limits, study-wide: Post-treatment tumors with larger preexisting clones showed more shrinkage.

Stated time point: after neoadjuvant nivolumab, at surgical resection. Comment on this clone: Antigen specificity is unknown.

Most tumor samples had about 4.8 ug input DNA in two replicates. Using immunoSEQ multiplex PCR, the repertoire was profiled, and TCRdb retains in-frame clones only, with some absent. The sample includes about 14,000 clones, roughly two fifths of them seen just once. The germline V and J ends were trimmed by 0 bases and 0 bases, with 7 bases remaining between them. CDR1 is SGHRS, CDR2 YFSETQ, per germline. The CDR3 length is 16 residues. The chain has TRBV5-1 and TRBJ2-6; unclear D gene. The starting material was tumor tissue, obtained after nivolumab (anti-PD-1) treatment. This sequence originates from a person aged 35-80 years with oral cavity squamous cell carcinoma. The CDR3 nucleotides read TGCGCCAGCAGCTTGGCTACTATCTCTGGGGCCAACGTCCTGACTTTC. It codes for CASSLATISGANVLTF.